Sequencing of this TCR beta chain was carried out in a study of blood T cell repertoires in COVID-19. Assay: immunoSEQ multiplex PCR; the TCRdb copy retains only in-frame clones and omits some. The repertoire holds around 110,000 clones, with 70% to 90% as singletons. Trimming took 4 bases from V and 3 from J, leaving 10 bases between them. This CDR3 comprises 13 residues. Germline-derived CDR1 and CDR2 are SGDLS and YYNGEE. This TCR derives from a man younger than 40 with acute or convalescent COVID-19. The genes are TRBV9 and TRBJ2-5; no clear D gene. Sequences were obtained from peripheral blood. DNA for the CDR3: TGTGCCAGCAGCCTCAGGTTAGAAGAGACCCAGTACTTC. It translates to CASSLRLEETQYF. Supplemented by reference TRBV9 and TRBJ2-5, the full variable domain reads DSGVTQTPKHLITATGQRVTLRCSPRSGDLSVYWYQQSLDQGLQFLIQYYNGEERAKGNILERFSAQQFPDLHSELNLSSLELGDSALYFCASSLRLEETQYFGPGTRLLVL.